Shown below are 25 T cell receptor beta chains from a single sample sequenced in a study of CD8+ T cells in alopecia areata. RNA extraction and reverse transcription yielded cDNA as sequencing template. Data came from immunoSEQ multiplex PCR; TCRdb stores just in-frame clones and leaves some out. The table includes 100,000 to 150,000 clones, roughly 61% detected once. The sequencing used CD4+ T cells sorted from blood, collected at week 0. The receptor set was obtained from a human donor with alopecia areata.

CDR3 sequence reads: CASSQDLGHNQPQHF. The CDR3 nucleotides are TGCGCCAGCAGCCAAGATTTAGGACACAATCAGCCCCAGCATTTT. The chain carries TRBV4-3 and TRBJ1-5; TRBD1 is a possible D gene (5 bases). V was clipped by 0 bases and J by 3 bases, with 9 bases between them. The CDR3 has 15 residues. The V gene's germline CDR1 is LGHNA and CDR2 YSLEER.

The chain has TRBV7-2 and TRBJ2-2; D possibly corresponds to TRBD2 (5 bases). V lost 10 bases and J 5 bases, leaving 14 bases between the germline ends. Germline V gene lookup returns CDR1 SGHTA and CDR2 FQGNSA. The CDR3 sequence is 13 residues long. CDR3 bases: TGTGCCACAACGGGTCGCGGGACCGGGGAGCTGTTTTTT. Protein product: CATTGRGTGELFF.

The chain couples TRBV5-4 to TRBJ1-6; TRBD1 matches at 10 bases. Looked up from germline, CDR1 is SGHNT and CDR2 is YYREEE (reference sequence). The length of the CDR3 is 17 residues. With V trimmed by 4 bases and J by 7 bases, 11 bases remained unmatched. CDR3 DNA sequence: TGTGCCAGCAGCAGAGGACAGGGGGGTAACCCAAATTCACCCCTCCACTTT. The encoded protein is CASSRGQGGNPNSPLHF.

A few counts support this clone. The genes are TRBV27 and TRBJ2-5; D not resolved. From germline, CDR1 is MNHEY and CDR2 SMNVEV (reference sequence). V was pared by 4 bases and J by 5 bases, with 11 bases between. The CDR3 length is 13 residues. The CDR3 DNA sequence: TGTGCCAGCAGTTACACCCTTGGGGAGACCCAGTACTTC. Its translation: CASSYTLGETQYF.

CDR3 sequence (DNA): TGTGCCAGTAGAGATCCGGGGATGGAGGCTGGGGCCAACGTCCTGACTTTC. Its translation: CASRDPGMEAGANVLTF. The chain couples TRBV19 to TRBJ2-6; D perhaps matches TRBD2 (5 bases). CDR3 length: 17 amino acids. Germline loops: CDR1 LNHDA, CDR2 SQIVND (reference sequence). The V end lost 6 bases, the J end lost 2 bases, and 17 bases lay between the germline ends.

V is TRBV20-1 and J is TRBJ2-7, with D tentatively TRBD1 (6 bases). Trimming cost V 8 bases and J 3 bases, with 11 bases left between them. In germline, CDR1 is DFQATT, CDR2 SNEGSKA (reference sequence). CDR3 size: 11 residues. The CDR3 sequence is CSPSTGYEQYF. CDR3 in DNA: TGCAGTCCTTCGACAGGCTACGAGCAGTACTTC.

This chain joins TRBV14 and TRBJ2-7; D unclear. CDR3 size: 13 residues. V lost 4 bases and J lost 2, with 9 bases in between. Germline CDR1 is SGHDN and CDR2 is FVKESK. CDR3 sequence: CASSRVGPYEQYF. The DNA of the CDR3 is TGTGCCAGCAGCCGTGTGGGTCCCTACGAGCAGTACTTC. The full variable domain, with the rest looked up from reference TRBV14 and TRBJ2-7, is EAGVTQFPSHSVIEKGQTVTLRCDPISGHDNLYWYRRVMGKEIKFLLHFVKESKQDESGMPNNRFLAERTGGTYSTLKVQPAELEDSGVYFCASSRVGPYEQYFGPGTRLTVT.

The chain has TRBV5-4 and TRBJ2-3; the match to TRBD2 covers 8 bases. The trim removed 3 bases at V and 2 bases at J, leaving 8 bases unmatched. The CDR3 is 16 amino acids. Germline V gene data show CDR1 as SGHNT and CDR2 as YYREEE (reference sequence). CDR3 protein: CASSSPLAEITDTQYF. The CDR3 DNA follows: TGTGCCAGCAGCTCTCCACTAGCGGAGATCACAGATACGCAGTATTTT.

This clone was seen more than once but under ten times. This chain connects TRBV2 to TRBJ2-7; 8 bases match TRBD1. From germline, CDR1 is SNHLY and CDR2 FYNNEI. Unmatched junction bases numbered 6, after V lost 6 bases and J lost 5 bases. This CDR3 is built from 13 residues. This chain's CDR3 is CASSLQGEDEQYF. In DNA form, the CDR3 reads TGTGCCAGCAGCTTACAGGGGGAAGACGAGCAGTACTTC.

CDR3 bases: TGCGCCAGCAGCACGTCCGGGACAGTTAAAGAGACCCAGTACTTC. This translates into CASSTSGTVKETQYF. The chain employs TRBV5-1 and TRBJ2-5; 7 bases agree with TRBD1. With V trimmed by 4 bases and J by 3 bases, 9 bases remained unmatched. The germline V gene has CDR1 SGHRS and CDR2 YFSETQ. The CDR3 is 15 amino acids.

The table lists this clone with a few counts. J is TRBJ1-2 and V is TRBV4-1; D is unclear. Trimming pared 6 bases from V and 6 bases from J, leaving 14 bases between. The CDR3 is 13 residues long. Germline-derived CDR1 and CDR2 are MGHRA and YSYEKL. The CDR3 protein is CASRGMRSHGYTF. CDR3 sequence (DNA): TGCGCCAGCAGGGGTATGAGAAGTCATGGCTACACCTTC.

The chain carries TRBV9 and TRBJ2-7, with 10 bases that match TRBD2. CDR1 and CDR2 from the germline V gene are SGDLS and YYNGEE. The CDR3 sequence is 16 residues long. Trimming removed 0 bases from V and 6 bases from J; junction bases left unmatched: 9. The CDR3 DNA follows: TGTGCCAGCAGCGTAGGGCTAGCGGGGGACGCTCGCGAGCAGTACTTC. This codes for CASSVGLAGDAREQYF.

V and J are TRBV7-2 and TRBJ1-2; D gene unclear. Per the germline V gene, CDR1 is SGHTA and CDR2 is FQGNSA. This CDR3 spans 17 amino acids. V dropped 5 bases and J dropped 0 bases, with 19 bases sitting between them. The CDR3 sequence is CASSTFLMSRTNYGYTF. DNA for the CDR3: TGTGCCAGCAGCACCTTCCTTATGTCCCGAACTAACTATGGCTACACCTTC.

Of note for this clone: At one end, the junction sequence differs from germline, possibly due to a read error. The V call is TRBV6-5, the J call TRBJ2-3, with 7 bases that match TRBD1. CDR3 length: 14 residues. Germline lookup yields CDR1 MNHEY and CDR2 SVGAGI. CDR3 sequence (DNA): TGTGCCATCAGGAAAGGGGGCTCGTATGATACGCGGTATTTT. It translates to CAIRKGGSYDTRYF.

This clone has more than one count but fewer than ten. V gene TRBV14 combines with J gene TRBJ2-6; D is perhaps TRBD1 (6 bases). The germline gives CDR1 SGHDN, CDR2 FVKESK. CDR3 size: 20 residues. V lost 4 bases and J lost 5, with 27 bases in between. The DNA of the CDR3 is TGTGCCAGCAGCCCACGGATTTTTAGGGACAACCGCGAATGGGCCAACGTCCTGACTTTC. Translated: CASSPRIFRDNREWANVLTF.

The table lists this clone with a count of one. The rearrangement links TRBV28 to TRBJ2-7, with D possibly TRBD2 on 6 matching bases. The ends were cut back, 7 bases at V and 3 bases at J, with 10 bases in the middle. This CDR3 region has 12 residues. CDR1 MDHEN and CDR2 SYDVKM come from the germline V gene. CDR3 DNA: TGTGCCAGCAAGGCTAGCGACTACGAGCAGTACTTC. Translated: CASKASDYEQYF. Full variable domain (missing parts from reference TRBV28 and TRBJ2-7): DVKVTQSSRYLVKRTGEKVFLECVQDMDHENMFWYRQDPGLGLRLIYFSYDVKMKEKGDIPEGYSVSREKKERFSLILESASTNQTSMYLCASKASDYEQYFGPGTRLTVT.

The sample holds a few counts of this clone. The rearrangement joins TRBV7-2 to TRBJ2-1, with TRBD1 matching over 7 bases. Germline-derived CDR1 and CDR2 are SGHTA and FQGNSA. CDR3 length: 15 amino acids. The V segment lost 6 bases and the J segment 3 bases; nucleotides outside the gene matches: 8. The CDR3 reads CASSSGTDLYNEQFF. The CDR3 DNA is TGTGCCAGCAGTTCCGGGACAGACCTCTACAATGAGCAGTTCTTC.

This clone was counted only a few times. This sequence joins TRBV7-9 and TRBJ1-1, with D possibly being TRBD1 (6 bases). Per germline, CDR1 SEHNR and CDR2 FQNEAQ (reference sequence). The CDR3 is made up of 13 amino acids. V shed 1 base and J shed 8 bases, with 11 bases lying between them. The CDR3, as DNA: TGTGCCAGCAGCTTAGGAGGACAGACAGAAGCTTTCTTT. The encoded protein is CASSLGGQTEAFF. Based on the CDR3 plus reference TRBV7-9 and TRBJ1-1, the full variable domain is DTGVSQNPRHKITKRGQNVTFRCDPISEHNRLYWYRQTLGQGPEFLTYFQNEAQLEKSRLLSDRFSAERPKGSFSTLEIQRTEQGDSAMYLCASSLGGQTEAFFGQGTRLTVV.

This clone has a single count. V is TRBV4-1 and J is TRBJ2-7, with 9 bases matching TRBD1. The ends lost 3 bases at V and 4 bases at J; junction bases unmatched: 4. The CDR3 has 14 residues. The germline V gene has CDR1 MGHRA and CDR2 YSYEKL. CDR3 protein: CASSHPGQGYEQYF. CDR3 DNA sequence: TGCGCCAGCAGCCACCCGGGACAGGGTTACGAGCAGTACTTC.

This sequence joins TRBV18 and TRBJ2-1; a possible D gene is TRBD2 (5 bases). This CDR3 comprises 12 residues. The germline V and J ends were trimmed by 4 bases and 9 bases, with 10 bases remaining between them. Germline CDR1 and CDR2: KGHSH and LQKENI. DNA for the CDR3: TGTGCCAGCTCACTCGGGGTTGGTGAGCAGTTCTTC. It specifies CASSLGVGEQFF.

On this clone itself: Other DNA sequences in the sample encode the same CDR3. The gene calls are TRBV7-8 and TRBJ2-5; either TRBD1 or TRBD2 may fit D (6 bases each). Germline V gene lookup returns CDR1 SGHVS and CDR2 FQNEAQ. This CDR3 is built from 13 residues. V gave up 1 base and J gave up 5 bases, with 8 bases separating them. CDR3 coding DNA: TGTGCCAGCAGCTTAGGGAGGGGGGAGACCCAGTACTTC. The encoded protein is CASSLGRGETQYF.

The chain couples TRBV29-1 to TRBJ1-3; unclear D gene. CDR3 size: 11 residues. Trimming left V 1 base short and J 3 bases short, with 1 base between. Per germline, CDR1 SQVTM and CDR2 ANQGSEA. The CDR3 sequence is CSVEGGNTIYF. The CDR3 DNA is TGCAGCGTTGAAGGTGGAAACACCATATATTTT.

J is TRBJ2-1 and V is TRBV10-3; D gene uncertain. This CDR3 region has 15 residues. The V and J ends lost 3 bases and 8 bases respectively, with 17 bases between them. The germline CDR1 and CDR2 sequences are ENHRY and SYGVKD. The CDR3 region is CAISDRNIHPYEQFF. DNA for the CDR3: TGTGCCATCAGTGACAGGAATATACATCCCTATGAGCAGTTCTTC.

The V gene is TRBV7-9, the J gene TRBJ2-3; a weak D match, TRBD1 (6 bases). Germline V gene sequence: CDR1 SEHNR, CDR2 FQNEAQ (reference sequence). The V and J ends lost 5 bases and 2 bases respectively, with 11 bases between them. The CDR3 is 14 amino acids. The CDR3 sequence is CASSPRQDTDTQYF. Here the CDR3 DNA reads TGTGCCAGCAGCCCGAGACAGGACACAGATACGCAGTATTTT.

This chain links TRBV5-4 with TRBJ2-6, with a tentative D call TRBD2 (6 bases). CDR1 and CDR2 from the germline V gene are SGHNT and YYREEE (reference sequence). Trimming pared 3 bases from V and 1 base from J, leaving 14 bases between. The CDR3 sequence is 17 residues long. DNA for the CDR3: TGTGCCAGCAGCTCAGCCGGGACTGATTCTGGGGCCAACGTCCTGACTTTC. Its protein product is CASSSAGTDSGANVLTF.